This TCR beta chain emerged from a study of blood T cell repertoires in COVID-19. Background on the study: Material from acute and convalescent COVID-19 was sourced from the United States, Italy and Spain.

Original methodology: Amplified reference gene primers provided the basis for estimating nucleated cell counts. Assay used: immunoSEQ multiplex PCR; TCRdb lists only in-frame clones, some missing. For V, J and clone size, that table is used; D and trimming come from the DNA. The table shows fewer than 500,000 clones, with about nine tenths occurring only once. In this sample, this clone turned up once. Sequenced: PBMCs or T cells enriched from blood (not recorded which). The receptor was isolated from a woman aged 18-29 years who had recovered from COVID-19.

The CDR3 nucleotides are TGTGCCAGCAGTGCACAGGGCGCCCCAGATACGCAGTATTTT. It codes for CASSAQGAPDTQYF. The chain uses TRBV2 and TRBJ2-3; tentative D call: TRBD1 (6 bases). The CDR3 contains 14 residues. Trimming removed 4 bases from V and 4 bases from J, with 12 bases in between. The germline CDR1 and CDR2 sequences are SNHLY and FYNNEI.